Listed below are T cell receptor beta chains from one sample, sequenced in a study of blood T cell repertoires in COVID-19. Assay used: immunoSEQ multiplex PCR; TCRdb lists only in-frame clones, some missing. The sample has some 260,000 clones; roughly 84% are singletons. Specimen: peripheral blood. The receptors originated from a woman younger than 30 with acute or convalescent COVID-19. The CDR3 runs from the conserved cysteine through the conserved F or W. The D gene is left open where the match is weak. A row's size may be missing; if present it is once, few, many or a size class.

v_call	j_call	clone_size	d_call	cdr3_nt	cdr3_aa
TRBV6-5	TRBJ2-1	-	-	TGTGCCACCGCGTTGGGGGGGGCAGGGCGGAATGAGCAGTTCTTC	CATALGGAGRNEQFF
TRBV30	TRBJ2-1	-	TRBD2	TGTGCCTGGAGTGTCTGGCTAGCGGGAGGGCGACACAATGAGCAGTTCTTC	CAWSVWLAGGRHNEQFF
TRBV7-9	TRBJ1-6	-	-	TGTGCCAGCAGCTCTCCCCCGGGACATTCCCATTCACCCCTCCACTTT	CASSSPPGHSHSPLHF
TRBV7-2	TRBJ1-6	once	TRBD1	TGTGCCAGCAGCCGCGTTTTCGGGACAGGGGGCGATCCCCTCCACTTT	CASSRVFGTGGDPLHF
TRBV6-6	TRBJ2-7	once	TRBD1	TGTGCCAGCAGTCGACAGGGGTACGAGCAGTACTTC	CASSRQGYEQYF
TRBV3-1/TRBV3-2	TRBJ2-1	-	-	TGTGCCAGCAGCCCTTTTTCGGGGATTGAGCAGTTCTTC	CASSPFSGIEQFF
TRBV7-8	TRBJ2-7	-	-	TGTGCCAGCAGCCCCGCCTACGAGCAGTACTTC	CASSPAYEQYF
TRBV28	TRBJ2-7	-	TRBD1	TGTGCCAGCAGTTTCCGACAGGGAACGGGGGAGCAGTACTTC	CASSFRQGTGEQYF
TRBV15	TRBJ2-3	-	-	TGTGCCACCAGCAGAGAGTCTAGAGCCGATACGCAGTATTTT	CATSRESRADTQYF
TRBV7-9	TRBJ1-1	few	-	TGTGCCAGCAGTTCTGCGTCCCGAAACACTGAAGCTTTCTTT	CASSSASRNTEAFF
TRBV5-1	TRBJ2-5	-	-	TGCGCCAGCAGCGCCATGGGGACGGGAGCGGAGACCCAGTACTTC	CASSAMGTGAETQYF
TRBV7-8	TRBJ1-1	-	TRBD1	TGTGCCAGCAACAGGGGAGAGGGCACTGAAGCTTTCTTT	CASNRGEGTEAFF